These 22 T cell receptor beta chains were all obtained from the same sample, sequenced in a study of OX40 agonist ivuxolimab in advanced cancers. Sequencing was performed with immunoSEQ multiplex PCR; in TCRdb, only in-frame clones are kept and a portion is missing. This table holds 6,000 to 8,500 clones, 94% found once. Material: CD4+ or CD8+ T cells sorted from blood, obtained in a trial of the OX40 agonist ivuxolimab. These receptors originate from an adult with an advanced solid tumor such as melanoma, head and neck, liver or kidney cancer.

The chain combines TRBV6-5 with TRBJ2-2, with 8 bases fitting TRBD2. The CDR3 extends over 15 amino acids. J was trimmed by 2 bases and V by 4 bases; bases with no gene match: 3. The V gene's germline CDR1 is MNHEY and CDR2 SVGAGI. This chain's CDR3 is CASSSSGRNTGELFF. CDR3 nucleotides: TGTGCCAGCAGTTCGAGCGGGAGAAACACCGGGGAGCTGTTTTTT.

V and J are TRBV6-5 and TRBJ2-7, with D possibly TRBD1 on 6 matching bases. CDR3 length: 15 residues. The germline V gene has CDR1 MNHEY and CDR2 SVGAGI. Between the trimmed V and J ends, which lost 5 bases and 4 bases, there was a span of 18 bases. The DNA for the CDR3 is TGTGCCAGCAGTAGAACCCGACAGGCACCTTACGAGCAGTACTTC. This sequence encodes CASSRTRQAPYEQYF.

The CDR3 loop reads CASSERQDSPLHF. DNA of the CDR3: TGTGCCAGCAGTGAGCGCCAAGATTCACCCCTCCACTTT. V usage is TRBV6-1 and J usage is TRBJ1-6; no clear D gene. V lost 3 bases and J 8 bases, leaving 8 bases between the germline ends. Germline CDR1 is MNHNS and CDR2 is SASEGT. CDR3 length: 13 amino acids.

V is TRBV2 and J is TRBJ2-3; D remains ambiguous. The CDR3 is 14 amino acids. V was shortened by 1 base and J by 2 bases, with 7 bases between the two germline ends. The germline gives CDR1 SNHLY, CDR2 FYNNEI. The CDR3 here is CASSEVGSTDTQYF. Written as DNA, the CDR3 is TGTGCCAGCAGTGAAGTCGGATCCACAGATACGCAGTATTTT.

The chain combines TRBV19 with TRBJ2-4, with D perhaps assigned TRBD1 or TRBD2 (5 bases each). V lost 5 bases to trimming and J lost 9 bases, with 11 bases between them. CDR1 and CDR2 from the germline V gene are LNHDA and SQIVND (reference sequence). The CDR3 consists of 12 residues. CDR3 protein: CASSARGGIQYF. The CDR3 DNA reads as TGTGCCAGTAGTGCCCGTGGGGGCATTCAGTACTTC.

The CDR3 loop is CASSLRGTLDNEQFF. DNA for the CDR3: TGTGCCAGCAGTTTGCGCGGGACTTTAGACAATGAGCAGTTCTTC. V gene TRBV28 combines with J gene TRBJ2-1; D might be TRBD2 (6 bases). CDR1 and CDR2 from the germline V gene are MDHEN and SYDVKM. The V end was cut by 3 bases, the J end by 5 bases, with 14 bases between. There are 15 residues in the CDR3.

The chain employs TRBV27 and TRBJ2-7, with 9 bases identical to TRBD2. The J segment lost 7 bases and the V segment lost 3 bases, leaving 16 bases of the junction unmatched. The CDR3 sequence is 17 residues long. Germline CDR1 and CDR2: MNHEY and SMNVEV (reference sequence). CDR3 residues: CASSFPPIGTSPLEQYF. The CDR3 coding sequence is TGTGCCAGCAGTTTTCCCCCCATCGGGACTAGCCCCCTTGAGCAGTACTTC.

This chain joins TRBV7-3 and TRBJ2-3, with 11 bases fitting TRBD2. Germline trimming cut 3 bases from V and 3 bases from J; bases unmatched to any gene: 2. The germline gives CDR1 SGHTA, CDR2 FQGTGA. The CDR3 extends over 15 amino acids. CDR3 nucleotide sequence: TGTGCCAGCAGCTTGCTAGCGGGAGGAACAGATACGCAGTATTTT. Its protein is CASSLLAGGTDTQYF.

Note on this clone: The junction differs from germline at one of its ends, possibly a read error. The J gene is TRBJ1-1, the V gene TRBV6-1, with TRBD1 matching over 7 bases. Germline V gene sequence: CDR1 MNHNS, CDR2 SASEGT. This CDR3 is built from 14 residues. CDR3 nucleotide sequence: TGTGCCAGCAGTACAACAGGGGCGAACCCTGAAGCTTTCTTT. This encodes CASSTTGANPEAFF.

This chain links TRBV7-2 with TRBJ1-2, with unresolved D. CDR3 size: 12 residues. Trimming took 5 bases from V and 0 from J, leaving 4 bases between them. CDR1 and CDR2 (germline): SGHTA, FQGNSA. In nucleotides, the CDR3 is TGTGCCAGCAGCGTGACTAACTATGGCTACACCTTC. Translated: CASSVTNYGYTF.

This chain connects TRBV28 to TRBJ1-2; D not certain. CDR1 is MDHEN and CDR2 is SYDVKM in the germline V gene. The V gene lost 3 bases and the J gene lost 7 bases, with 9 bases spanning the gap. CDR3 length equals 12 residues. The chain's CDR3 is CASSLGSLGYTF. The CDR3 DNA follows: TGTGCCAGCAGTTTGGGCAGCCTTGGCTACACCTTC.

The DNA of the CDR3 is TGTGCCAGTAGTATAGATCAAGACAGGGACGCTTTCTTT. It translates to CASSIDQDRDAFF. This sequence joins TRBV19 and TRBJ1-1; 7 nucleotides match TRBD1. Trimming removed 0 bases from V and 11 bases from J; junction bases left unmatched: 6. Germline V gene data show CDR1 as LNHDA and CDR2 as SQIVND (reference sequence). CDR3 length equals 13 residues.

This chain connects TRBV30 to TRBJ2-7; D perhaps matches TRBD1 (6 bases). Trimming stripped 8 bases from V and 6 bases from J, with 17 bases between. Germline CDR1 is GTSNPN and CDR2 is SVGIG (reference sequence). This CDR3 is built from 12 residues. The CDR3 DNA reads TGTGCCGAATCTACCAGGGGCCCCGAGCAGTACTTC. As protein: CAESTRGPEQYF.

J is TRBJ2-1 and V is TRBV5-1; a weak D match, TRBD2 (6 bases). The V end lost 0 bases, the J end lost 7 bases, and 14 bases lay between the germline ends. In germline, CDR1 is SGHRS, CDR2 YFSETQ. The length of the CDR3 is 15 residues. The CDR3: CASSLVTSILNEQFF. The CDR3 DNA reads TGCGCCAGCAGCTTGGTTACTAGCATATTGAATGAGCAGTTCTTC.

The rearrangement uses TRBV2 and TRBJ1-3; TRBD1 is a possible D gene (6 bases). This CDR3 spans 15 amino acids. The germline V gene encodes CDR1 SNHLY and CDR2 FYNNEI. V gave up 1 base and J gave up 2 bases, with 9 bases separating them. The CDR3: CASSEGRGAGNTIYF. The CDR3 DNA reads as TGTGCCAGCAGTGAAGGCAGGGGAGCTGGAAACACCATATATTTT.

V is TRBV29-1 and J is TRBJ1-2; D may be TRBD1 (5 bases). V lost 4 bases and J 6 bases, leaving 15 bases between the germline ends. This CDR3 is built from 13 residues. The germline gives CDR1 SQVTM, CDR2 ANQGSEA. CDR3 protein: CSVVEGRKNGYTF. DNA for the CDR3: TGCAGCGTTGTGGAGGGGCGAAAAAATGGCTACACCTTC.

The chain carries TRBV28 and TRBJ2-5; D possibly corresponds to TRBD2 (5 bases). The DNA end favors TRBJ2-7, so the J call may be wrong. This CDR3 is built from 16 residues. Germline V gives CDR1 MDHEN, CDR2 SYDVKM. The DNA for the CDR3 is TGTGCCAGCAGTTTGGGAACCAGCGGCAGATCCTACGAGCAGTACTTC. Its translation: CASSLGTSGRSYEQYF.

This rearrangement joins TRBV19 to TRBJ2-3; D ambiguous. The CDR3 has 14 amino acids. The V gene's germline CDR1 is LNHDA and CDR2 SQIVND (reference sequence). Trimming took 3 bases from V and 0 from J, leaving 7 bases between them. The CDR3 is CASSIGWSTDTQYF. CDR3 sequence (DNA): TGTGCCAGTAGTATCGGCTGGAGCACAGATACGCAGTATTTT. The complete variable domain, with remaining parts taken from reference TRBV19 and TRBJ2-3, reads DGGITQSPKYLFRKEGQNVTLSCEQNLNHDAMYWYRQDPGQGLRLIYYSQIVNDFQKGDIAEGYSVSREKKESFPLTVTSAQKNPTAFYLCASSIGWSTDTQYFGPGTRLTVL.

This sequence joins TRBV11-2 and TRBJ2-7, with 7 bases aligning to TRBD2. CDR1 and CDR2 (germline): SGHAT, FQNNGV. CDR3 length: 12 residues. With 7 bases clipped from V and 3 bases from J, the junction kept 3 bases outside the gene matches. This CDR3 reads CASKASGYEQYF. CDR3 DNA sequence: TGTGCCAGCAAGGCTAGCGGCTACGAGCAGTACTTC.

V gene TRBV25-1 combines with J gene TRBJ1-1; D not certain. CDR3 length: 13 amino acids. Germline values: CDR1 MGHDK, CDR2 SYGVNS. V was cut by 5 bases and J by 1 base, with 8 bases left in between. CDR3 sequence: CASSLISNTEAFF. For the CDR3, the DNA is TGTGCCAGCAGTCTCATATCGAACACTGAAGCTTTCTTT.

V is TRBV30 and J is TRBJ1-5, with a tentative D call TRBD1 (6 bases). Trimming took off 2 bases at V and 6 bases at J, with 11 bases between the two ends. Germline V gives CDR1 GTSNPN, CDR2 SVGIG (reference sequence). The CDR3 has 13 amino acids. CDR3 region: CAWSTQGFQPQHF. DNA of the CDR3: TGTGCCTGGAGTACACAGGGCTTTCAGCCCCAGCATTTT. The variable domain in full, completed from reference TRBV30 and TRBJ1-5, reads SQTIHQWPATLVQPVGSPLSLECTVEGTSNPNLYWYRQAAGRGLQLLFYSVGIGQISSEVPQNLSASRPQDRQFILSSKKLLLSDSGFYLCAWSTQGFQPQHFGDGTRLSIL.

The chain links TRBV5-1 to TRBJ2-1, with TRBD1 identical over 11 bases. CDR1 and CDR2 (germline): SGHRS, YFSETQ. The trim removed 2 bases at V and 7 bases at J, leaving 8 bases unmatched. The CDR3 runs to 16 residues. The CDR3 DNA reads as TGCGCCAGCAGCTTAAATGGACAGGGGGCAGGGAATGAGCAGTTCTTC. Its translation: CASSLNGQGAGNEQFF. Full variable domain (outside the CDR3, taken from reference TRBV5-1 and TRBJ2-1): KAGVTQTPRYLIKTRGQQVTLSCSPISGHRSVSWYQQTPGQGLQFLFEYFSETQRNKGNFPGRFSGRQFSNSRSEMNVSTLELGDSALYLCASSLNGQGAGNEQFFGPGTRLTVL.